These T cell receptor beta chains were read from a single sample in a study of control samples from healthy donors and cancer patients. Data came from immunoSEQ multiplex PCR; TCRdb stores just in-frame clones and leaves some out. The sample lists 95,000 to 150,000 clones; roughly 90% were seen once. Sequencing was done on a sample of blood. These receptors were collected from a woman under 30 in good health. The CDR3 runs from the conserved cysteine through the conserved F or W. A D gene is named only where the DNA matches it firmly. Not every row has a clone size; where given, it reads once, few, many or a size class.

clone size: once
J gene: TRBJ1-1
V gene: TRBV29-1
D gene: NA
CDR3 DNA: TGCAGCGTTGAAGGGGGAGCTTTCTTT
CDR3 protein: CSVEGGAFF

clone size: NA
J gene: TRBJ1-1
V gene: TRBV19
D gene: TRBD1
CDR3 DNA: TGTGCCAGTAGGACAGGGTTTGGGGAAGCTTTCTTT
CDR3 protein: CASRTGFGEAFF

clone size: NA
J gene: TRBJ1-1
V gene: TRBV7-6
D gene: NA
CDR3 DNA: TGTGCCAGCAGCCCCGGACAGCTGAACACTGAAGCTTTCTTT
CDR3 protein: CASSPGQLNTEAFF

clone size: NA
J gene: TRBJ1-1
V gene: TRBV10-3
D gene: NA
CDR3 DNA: TGTGCCATCAAGGGGCAGGGGAACACTGAAGCTTTCTTT
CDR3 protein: CAIKGQGNTEAFF

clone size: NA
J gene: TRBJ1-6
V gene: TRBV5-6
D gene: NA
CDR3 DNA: TGTGCCAGCAGCCGACAACGTTTCTGGGACAAAGAATATAATTCACCCCTCCACTTT
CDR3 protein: CASSRQRFWDKEYNSPLHF

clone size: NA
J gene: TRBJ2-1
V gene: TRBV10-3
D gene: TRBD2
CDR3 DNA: TGTGCCATCAGTGAGTTCCACGGACTAGCGGCTTACAATGAGCAGTTCTTC
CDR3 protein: CAISEFHGLAAYNEQFF

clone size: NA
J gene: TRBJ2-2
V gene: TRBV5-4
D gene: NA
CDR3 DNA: TGTGCCAGCAGCTTGGTTTGGACAGCGAACACCGGGGAGCTGTTTTTT
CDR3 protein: CASSLVWTANTGELFF

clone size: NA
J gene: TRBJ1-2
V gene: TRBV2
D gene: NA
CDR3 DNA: TGTGCCAGCAGTGTTACCCATGGCTACACCTTC
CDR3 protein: CASSVTHGYTF

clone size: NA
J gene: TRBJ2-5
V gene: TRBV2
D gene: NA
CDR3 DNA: TGTGCCAGCCGTCGTGGCAGGACAGCTCAAGAGACCCAGTACTTC
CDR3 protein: CASRRGRTAQETQYF

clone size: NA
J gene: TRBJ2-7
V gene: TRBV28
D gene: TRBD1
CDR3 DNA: TGTGCCAGCAGCCTATTCCCCGACAGGGGGAGCTACGAGCAGTACTTC
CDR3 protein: CASSLFPDRGSYEQYF

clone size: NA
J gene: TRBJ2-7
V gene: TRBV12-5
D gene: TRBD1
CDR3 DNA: TGTGCTAGTGGTTTGGACGAAGGACAGGACTACGAGCAGTACTTC
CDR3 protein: CASGLDEGQDYEQYF

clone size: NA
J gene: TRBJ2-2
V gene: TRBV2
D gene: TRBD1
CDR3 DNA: TGTGCCAGCACCAGACGGGTGACAGGGGGCACCGGGGAGCTGTTTTTT
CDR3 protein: CASTRRVTGGTGELFF

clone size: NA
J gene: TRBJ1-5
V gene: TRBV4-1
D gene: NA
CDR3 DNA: TGCGCCAGCAGCCAAGTCCATGGGTTGGGGTTCACTCAGCCCCAGCATTTT
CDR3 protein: CASSQVHGLGFTQPQHF

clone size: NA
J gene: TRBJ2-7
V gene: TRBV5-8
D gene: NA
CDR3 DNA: TGTGCCAGCAGCTTCGCCTCACAGGGACCTCCCTACGAGCAGTACTTC
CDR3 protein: CASSFASQGPPYEQYF

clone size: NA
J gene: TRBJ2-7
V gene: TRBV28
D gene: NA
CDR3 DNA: TGTGCCAGCAGCACTACTCGACAGGTTCACGAGCAGTACTTC
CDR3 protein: CASSTTRQVHEQYF

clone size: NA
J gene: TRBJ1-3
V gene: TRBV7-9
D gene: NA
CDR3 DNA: TGTGCCAGCAGTCCCTCAGCGGAGGCCCTTGGAAACACCATATATTTT
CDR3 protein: CASSPSAEALGNTIYF

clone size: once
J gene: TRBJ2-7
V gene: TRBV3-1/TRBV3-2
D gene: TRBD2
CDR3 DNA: TGTGCCAGCAGCCAGTCCTTCCCGGGACTAGCGGGTCAAACCTACGAGCAGTACTTC
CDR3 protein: CASSQSFPGLAGQTYEQYF

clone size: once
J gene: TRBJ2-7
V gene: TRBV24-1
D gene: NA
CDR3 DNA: TGTGCCACGCCAGAGCCCTACGAGCAGTACTTC
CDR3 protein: CATPEPYEQYF

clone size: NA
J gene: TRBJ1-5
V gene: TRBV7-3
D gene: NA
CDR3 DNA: TGTGCCAGCACTCTCTCTAGGGCAATCGATACCCGGAATCAGCCCCAGCATTTT
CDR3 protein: CASTLSRAIDTRNQPQHF

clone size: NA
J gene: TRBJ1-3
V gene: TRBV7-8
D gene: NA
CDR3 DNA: TGTGCCAGCAGCCTGGGACATCAGCTTGGAAACACCATATATTTT
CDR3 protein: CASSLGHQLGNTIYF

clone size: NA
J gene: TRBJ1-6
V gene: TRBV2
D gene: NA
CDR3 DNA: TGTGCCAGCAGGGGATCCGGCAATTCACCCCTCCACTTT
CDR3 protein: CASRGSGNSPLHF

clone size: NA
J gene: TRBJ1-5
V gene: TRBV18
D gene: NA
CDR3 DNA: TGTGCCAGCTCACCGGAAGGGAATCAGCCCCAGCATTTT
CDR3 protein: CASSPEGNQPQHF

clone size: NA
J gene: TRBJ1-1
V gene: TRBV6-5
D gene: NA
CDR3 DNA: TGTGCCAGCCGGGGGAACACTGAAGCTTTCTTT
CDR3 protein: CASRGNTEAFF

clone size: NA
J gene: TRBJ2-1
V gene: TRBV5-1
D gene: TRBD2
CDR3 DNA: TGCGCCAGCAGCTTGACGTATAGCGGGAGGATCGACAATGAGCAGTTCTTC
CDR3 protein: CASSLTYSGRIDNEQFF

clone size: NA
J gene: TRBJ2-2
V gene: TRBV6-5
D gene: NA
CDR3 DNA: TGTGCCAGCAGTTACCTATCCAGGGGAGGGGAGCTGTTTTTT
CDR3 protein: CASSYLSRGGELFF

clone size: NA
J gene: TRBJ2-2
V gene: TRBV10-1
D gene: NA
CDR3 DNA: TGCGCCAGCAGTGAGGGATTTACCGGGGAGCTGTTTTTT
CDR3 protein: CASSEGFTGELFF

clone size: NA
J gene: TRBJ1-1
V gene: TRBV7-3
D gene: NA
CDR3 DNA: TGTGCCAGCAGCCCCCGAGCGGGGACTGAAGCTTTCTTT
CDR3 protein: CASSPRAGTEAFF

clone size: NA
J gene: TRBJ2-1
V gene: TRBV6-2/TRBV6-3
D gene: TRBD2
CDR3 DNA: TGTGCCAGCAGCGGAGCCCCGGGGGGACCCTACAATGAGCAGTTCTTC
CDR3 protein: CASSGAPGGPYNEQFF

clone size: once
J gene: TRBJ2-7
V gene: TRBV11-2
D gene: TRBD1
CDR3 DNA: TGTGCCAGCAGCCCCATAGATAGGAGACAGGGGAAAGTATACGAGCAGTACTTC
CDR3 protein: CASSPIDRRQGKVYEQYF

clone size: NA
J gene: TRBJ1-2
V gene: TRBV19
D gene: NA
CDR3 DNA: TGTGCCAGTAGTCCGCGGGGGTCAAACTATGGCTACACCTTC
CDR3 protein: CASSPRGSNYGYTF

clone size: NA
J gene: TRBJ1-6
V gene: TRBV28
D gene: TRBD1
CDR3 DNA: TGTGCCAGCAGTTTAAGTCGACAGGGTGGATATCGCTATAATTCACCCCTCCACTTT
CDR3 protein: CASSLSRQGGYRYNSPLHF

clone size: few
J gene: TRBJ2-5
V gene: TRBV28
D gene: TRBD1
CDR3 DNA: TGTGCCAGCAGGGGATATACGCCAGGGGGCCTGGAGACCCAGTACTTC
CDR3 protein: CASRGYTPGGLETQYF

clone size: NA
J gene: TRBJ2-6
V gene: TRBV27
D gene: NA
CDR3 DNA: TGTGCCAGCAGCGAAGACTCTGGGGCCAACGTCCTGACTTTC
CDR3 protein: CASSEDSGANVLTF

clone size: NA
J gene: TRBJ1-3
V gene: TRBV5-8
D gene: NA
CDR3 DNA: TGTGCCAGCAGCTTAGACTGGGGCCAACTGTCCGGAAACACCATATATTTT
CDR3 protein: CASSLDWGQLSGNTIYF

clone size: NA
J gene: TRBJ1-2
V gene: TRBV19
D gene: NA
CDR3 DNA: TGTGCCAGTAGTATAGATGGTGGGTCGGGGGGCTATGGCTACACCTTC
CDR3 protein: CASSIDGGSGGYGYTF

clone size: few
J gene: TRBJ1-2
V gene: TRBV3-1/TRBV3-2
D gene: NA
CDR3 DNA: TGTGCCAGCAGCCAAGGTGAGGCAACTTATTTC
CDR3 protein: CASSQGEATYF

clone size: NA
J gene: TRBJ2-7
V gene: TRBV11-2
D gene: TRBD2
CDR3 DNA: TGTGCCAGCAGCTTAGTGGTAGCGGGGTATCAGCAGTACTTC
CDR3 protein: CASSLVVAGYQQYF

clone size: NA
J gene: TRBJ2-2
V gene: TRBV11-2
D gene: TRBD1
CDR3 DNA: TGTGCCAGCAGCGGAATCCGGGACAGGGGGCAGACCGGGGAGCTGTTTTTT
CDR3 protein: CASSGIRDRGQTGELFF

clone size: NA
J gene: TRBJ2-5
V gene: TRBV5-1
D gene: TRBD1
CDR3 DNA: TGCGCCAGCAGTCAACGGGACAGAATAGAGACCCAGTACTTC
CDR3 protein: CASSQRDRIETQYF

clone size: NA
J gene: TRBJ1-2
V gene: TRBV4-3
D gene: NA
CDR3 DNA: TGCGCCAGCAGCCAAGAAGTGAACTATGGCTACACCTTC
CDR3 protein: CASSQEVNYGYTF